This TCR beta chain was sequenced for a study of control samples from healthy donors and cancer patients (dated by TCRdb to about 2020). Libraries came from the immunoSEQ multiplex PCR assay. TCRdb's version of the immuneACCESS table is confined to in-frame rearrangements and falls short of the full clone set. An unresolved V gene accounts for under half of the shortfall where checked; the remainder is of unknown origin. Present in this sample are around 90,000 clones, about 85% of which were seen just once. Together, the top ten hold less than 2.5% of the sample. Turning to this clone: Its target antigen remains unknown. Within one base of it there is no much larger clone, and no base qualities were kept.

The CDR3 sequence holds 14 residues, the cysteine and phenylalanine included. Just the 42-base CDR3 DNA is kept, in frame starting at base 1. In the germline V gene (reference sequence), CDR1 corresponds to LGHDT and CDR2 to YNNKEL. Relative to germline, V is 3 bases shorter and J is 3 bases shorter, with 10 bases between their ends. The TCR was taken from a woman in her 40s in good health. The specimen sequenced was blood. The receptor chain draws on TRBV3-1 (or the pseudogene TRBV3-2) and TRBJ2-3; the D gene could be TRBD1 or TRBD2, each one agreeing over 6 bases. The encoded CDR3 is CASSQKGGTDTQYF. The sequenced DNA is TGTGCCAGCAGCCAGAAAGGGGGGACAGATACGCAGTATTTT.